Shown below are 3 T cell receptor beta chains from a single sample sequenced in a study of Ad26.COV2.S vaccination and SARS-CoV-2 variants (dated by TCRdb to the early 2020s). The sample's treatment or condition label, in plain terms: around 19 received Ad26.COV2.S at low or high dose, single or two shots; about five received placebo; per-sample allocation not given. For vaccine and placebo recipients, the sequenced repertoires came from samples collected on day 63 after the first injection. Libraries came from the immunoSEQ multiplex PCR assay. TCRdb stores this immuneACCESS table with in-frame sequences only. Part of the clones is absent; in the studies checked, under half of the shortfall reflects unresolved V genes, and no reason is known for the rest. The sample table shows roughly 320,000 clones, and 70% to 90% are seen once. 1.9% of the sample rests with the top ten. Material: peripheral blood, obtained in a trial of Ad26.COV2.S vaccine versus placebo. All receptors come from a person between 18 and 65 years old who received the Ad26.COV2.S COVID-19 vaccine or a placebo.

This clone was seen once. The chain uses TRBV4-2 and TRBJ1-2; 8 bases agree with TRBD1. Germline V gene data show CDR1 as LGHNA and CDR2 as YNFKEQ. The CDR3 contains 15 residues. V lost 3 bases and J lost 3; bases outside the gene matches: 6. CDR3 loop: CASSHGTGPDYGYTF. The DNA for the CDR3 is TGTGCCAGCAGCCACGGGACAGGACCGGACTATGGCTACACCTTC.

The chain joins TRBV7-2 to TRBJ1-5, with D perhaps TRBD1 (6 bases). CDR3 length: 14 amino acids. The germline gives CDR1 SGHTA, CDR2 FQGNSA. The V end lost 1 base, the J end lost 7 bases, and 11 bases lay between the germline ends. The CDR3 DNA follows: TGTGCCAGCAGCTTAGAGGGGGTATGGCAGCCCCAGCATTTT. This sequence encodes CASSLEGVWQPQHF.

The rearrangement links TRBV6-1 to TRBJ1-1; D is unclear. CDR1 is MNHNS and CDR2 is SASEGT in the germline V gene. The CDR3 totals 13 residues. V was shortened by 1 base and J by 5 bases, with 8 bases between the two germline ends. CDR3 residues: CASSEVPGTEAFF. The CDR3 DNA sequence: TGTGCCAGCAGTGAAGTCCCGGGGACTGAAGCTTTCTTT.